These 2 T cell receptor beta chains came from one sample sequenced in a study of regulatory T cells in long-lasting Graves disease. Time point denoted: persistent/refractory GD, antithyroid drugs over 5 years with positive TRAb. TCR sequences were obtained from RNA taken from PBMCs. According to the study, TCR beta libraries were built with iRepertoire HTBI primers and CDR3-region Arm-PCR. TCRdb re-analysed the multiplex PCR reads in MiXCR, keeping a single row per CDR3 protein. The table shows about 660,000 distinct CDR3 sequences, with approximately 29% occurring only once. The sequencing here drew on peripheral blood mononuclear cells (PBMCs), taken when the disease was refractory, from a patient treated with antithyroid drugs. All receptors come from a female donor with Graves disease.

This clonotype has just one count. A clone one base away is much larger, so this may be a read error. The V gene is TRBV2, the J gene TRBJ1-4, with D tentatively TRBD1 (6 bases). The CDR3 consists of 14 residues. Germline V gene sequence: CDR1 SNHLY, CDR2 FYNNEI. This CDR3 reads CASREDSQNEKLSF. CDR3 bases: TGTGCCAGCAGAGAGGACAGCCAAAATGAAAAACTGTCTTTT.

Worth noting for this clonotype: A much larger clone differs from this one at a single base, so this may be a read error. V is TRBV28 and J is TRBJ1-4, with TRBD1 identical over 10 bases. Germline V gene sequence: CDR1 MDHEN, CDR2 SYDVKM. The junction had 17 bases not matched to a gene; V was cut back by 4 bases and J by 12 bases. There are 17 residues in the CDR3. The CDR3 DNA reads TGTGCCAGCAGTTCCCGGGACAGGGGCTCTCCATTAGAAGAACTGTTTTTT. Its translation: CASSSRDRGSPLEELFF.